This section outlines one T cell receptor (beta chain) sequence together with its context. The CDR3 consists of 16 residues. Per the germline V gene, CDR1 is LNHDA and CDR2 is SQIVND (reference sequence). V was cut by 5 bases and J by 4 bases, with 17 bases left in between. This entry comes from a study of blood T cell repertoires in COVID-19. Measured with immunoSEQ multiplex PCR; TCRdb has only the in-frame clones, and not every one. The data contain about 68,000 clones, approximately 85% of them singletons. This clonotype was obtained from a middle-aged man with acute or convalescent COVID-19. The chain joins TRBV19 to TRBJ2-2; unclear D gene. The source material was peripheral blood. In nucleotides, the CDR3 is TGTGCCAGTAGTCGAACGGCCTTGTCGGGCACCGGGGAGCTGTTTTTT. Protein product: CASSRTALSGTGELFF.